The 32 T cell receptor beta chains in this list originate from one sample, sequenced in a study of T cell responses to AZD1222 COVID-19 vaccine. The protocol was immunoSEQ multiplex PCR, while the TCRdb copy is restricted to in-frame clones and leaves out a portion. Among 120,000 to 150,000 clones listed, around 93% were seen once. The material was peripheral blood, obtained on day 0 of AZD1222 vaccination. The receptors derive from an adult in good health.

This chain joins TRBV9 and TRBJ2-1; D gene unclear. CDR3 size: 14 residues. V lost 3 bases and J lost 0, with 7 bases in between. From germline, CDR1 is SGDLS and CDR2 YYNGEE. The CDR3 bases are TGTGCCAGCAGCGGTCAAAACTCCTACAATGAGCAGTTCTTC. Translated: CASSGQNSYNEQFF. The full variable domain, its missing parts supplied by reference TRBV9 and TRBJ2-1, is DSGVTQTPKHLITATGQRVTLRCSPRSGDLSVYWYQQSLDQGLQFLIQYYNGEERAKGNILERFSAQQFPDLHSELNLSSLELGDSALYFCASSGQNSYNEQFFGPGTRLTVL.

The sample holds one count of this clone. The V call is TRBV5-1, the J call TRBJ2-2, with TRBD2 identical over 15 bases. CDR3 length equals 22 residues. V was clipped by 0 bases and J by 2 bases; unmatched bases: 14. From germline, CDR1 is SGHRS and CDR2 YFSETQ. CDR3 nucleotides: TGCGCCAGCAGCTTGGAGGGGACTAGCGGGAGGCCCTCGGGTCGTAACACCGGGGAGCTGTTTTTT. Translated: CASSLEGTSGRPSGRNTGELFF.

This clone showed up just a few times. The genes are TRBV19 and TRBJ1-5, with a possible D match to TRBD1 (6 bases). The germline V gene encodes CDR1 LNHDA and CDR2 SQIVND (reference sequence). Trimming left V 6 bases short and J 3 bases short, with 18 bases between. The CDR3 sequence is 16 residues long. CDR3 DNA sequence: TGTGCCAGTAGAAAGGGTCAGGGGATTACCAATCAGCCCCAGCATTTT. Residues: CASRKGQGITNQPQHF.

V usage is TRBV13 and J usage is TRBJ2-1; D is tentatively TRBD1 or TRBD2 (6 bases each). The CDR3 has 17 residues. The V end lost 1 base, the J end lost 1 base, and 14 bases lay between the germline ends. The germline CDR1 and CDR2 sequences are PRHDT and FYEKMQ (reference sequence). CDR3 sequence: CASSLDFGGPSYNEQFF. The CDR3 nucleotides are TGTGCCAGCAGCTTAGATTTCGGGGGCCCGTCCTACAATGAGCAGTTCTTC.

The CDR3 region is CASSPLGQSPYEQYF. The CDR3 bases are TGTGCCAGCTCACCGTTGGGGCAGAGTCCTTACGAGCAGTACTTC. The chain carries TRBV18 and TRBJ2-7; D possibly corresponds to TRBD1 (5 bases). This CDR3 contains 15 residues. CDR1 KGHSH and CDR2 LQKENI come from the germline V gene. Trimming took 3 bases from V and 4 from J, leaving 16 bases between them. Based on the CDR3 plus reference TRBV18 and TRBJ2-7, the full variable domain is NAGVMQNPRHLVRRRGQEARLRCSPMKGHSHVYWYRQLPEEGLKFMVYLQKENIIDESGMPKERFSAEFPKEGPSILRIQQVVRGDSAAYFCASSPLGQSPYEQYFGPGTRLTVT.

V and J are TRBV29-1 and TRBJ2-1; TRBD1 matches at 11 bases. Trimming at V came to 7 bases and at J to 9 bases, leaving 11 bases not matched to a gene. Germline CDR1 SQVTM, CDR2 ANQGSEA. The CDR3 consists of 14 residues. Here the CDR3 DNA reads TGCAGCGGGACGGGGACAGGGGGATTTGGTGAGCAGTTCTTC. Amino acid sequence: CSGTGTGGFGEQFF.

This chain connects TRBV19 to TRBJ1-3; no reliable D call. The germline CDR1 and CDR2 sequences are LNHDA and SQIVND (reference sequence). The V gene lost 5 bases and the J gene lost 4 bases, with 9 bases spanning the gap. The CDR3 length is 13 residues. This CDR3 reads CASSPDAGNTIYF. DNA of the CDR3: TGTGCCAGTAGTCCGGACGCCGGAAACACCATATATTTT.

The chain combines TRBV20-1 with TRBJ1-6, with TRBD1 matching over 7 bases. This CDR3 is built from 16 residues. Germline V lookup: CDR1 DFQATT, CDR2 SNEGSKA (reference sequence). J gave up 4 bases and V 5 bases, and 11 bases lay outside the gene matches. The CDR3 bases are TGCAGTGCTCGTGCCTTGAAGACAGGGTATAATTCACCCCTCCACTTT. Its translation is CSARALKTGYNSPLHF.

The chain employs TRBV30 and TRBJ1-3; D gene unclear. CDR1 GTSNPN and CDR2 SVGIG come from the germline V gene (reference sequence). Trimming took off 3 bases at V and 0 bases at J, with 6 bases between the two ends. The CDR3 runs to 13 residues. DNA of the CDR3: TGTGCCTGGAGAAGTAGCTCTGGAAACACCATATATTTT. Encoded protein: CAWRSSSGNTIYF.

The gene calls are TRBV7-2 and TRBJ1-2, with D unclear. The CDR3 sequence is 9 residues long. V was cut by 5 bases and J by 10 bases, with 5 bases left in between. From germline, CDR1 is SGHTA and CDR2 FQGNSA. CDR3 protein: CASSPAYTF. DNA for the CDR3: TGTGCCAGCAGCCCTGCCTACACCTTC.

CDR3 residues: CASSSGQEGNQPQHF. The CDR3 DNA reads TGCGCCAGCAGCTCGGGACAGGAGGGGAATCAGCCCCAGCATTTT. The chain employs TRBV5-1 and TRBJ1-5; 8 nucleotides match TRBD1. Trimming at V came to 3 bases and at J to 4 bases, leaving 6 bases not matched to a gene. Germline loops: CDR1 SGHRS, CDR2 YFSETQ. The CDR3 sequence is 15 residues long.

The gene calls are TRBV7-8 and TRBJ1-5; D may be TRBD1 (6 bases). The length of the CDR3 is 18 residues. Germline values: CDR1 SGHVS, CDR2 FQNEAQ. The V gene lost 1 base and the J gene lost 1 base, with 17 bases spanning the gap. The CDR3 protein is CASSLGVGGLRSNQPQHF. The CDR3 nucleotides read TGTGCCAGCAGCTTAGGGGTTGGGGGGCTGAGGAGCAATCAGCCCCAGCATTTT.

This clone was observed a single time. The rearrangement links TRBV5-6 to TRBJ1-6; the D gene is possibly TRBD1 (5 bases). Deletions cut 4 bases from V and 0 bases from J, with 14 bases between. The CDR3 is 17 residues long. CDR1 and CDR2 from the germline V gene are SGHDT and YYEEEE. The CDR3: CASSPQGLGSYNSPLHF. CDR3 nucleotide sequence: TGTGCCAGCAGCCCCCAGGGACTCGGCTCCTATAATTCACCCCTCCACTTT.

The V and J genes are TRBV5-1 and TRBJ1-2; D remains ambiguous. This CDR3 spans 13 amino acids. Looked up from germline, CDR1 is SGHRS and CDR2 is YFSETQ. Trimming pared 4 bases from V and 2 bases from J, leaving 9 bases between. The DNA of the CDR3 is TGCGCCAGCAGCCCCCAAGAAAACTATGGCTACACCTTC. Its translation: CASSPQENYGYTF.

The chain is built from TRBV7-9 and TRBJ2-7; unclear D gene. There are 10 residues in the CDR3. The germline CDR1 and CDR2 sequences are SEHNR and FQNEAQ (reference sequence). Trimming took 5 bases from V and 2 from J, leaving 1 base between them. Here the CDR3 reads CASSPYEQYF. DNA for the CDR3: TGTGCCAGCAGCCCCTACGAGCAGTACTTC. The complete variable domain, with remaining parts taken from reference TRBV7-9 and TRBJ2-7, reads DTGVSQNPRHKITKRGQNVTFRCDPISEHNRLYWYRQTLGQGPEFLTYFQNEAQLEKSRLLSDRFSAERPKGSFSTLEIQRTEQGDSAMYLCASSPYEQYFGPGTRLTVT.

The V call is TRBV11-2, the J call TRBJ1-1; 12 bases fit TRBD1. This CDR3 spans 16 amino acids. V lost 0 bases and J lost 5; bases outside the gene matches: 4. Germline loops: CDR1 SGHAT, CDR2 FQNNGV. The CDR3 coding sequence is TGTGCCAGCAGCTTAGAGGGGACAGGGGGCTGGACTGAAGCTTTCTTT. This sequence encodes CASSLEGTGGWTEAFF.

The J gene is TRBJ2-3, the V gene TRBV5-4; the match to TRBD2 covers 8 bases. The CDR3 is 15 amino acids. Germline V gives CDR1 SGHNT, CDR2 YYREEE (reference sequence). Trimming at V came to 3 bases and at J to 5 bases, leaving 8 bases not matched to a gene. The CDR3 spells CASSSPGGRGDTQYF. The DNA for the CDR3 is TGTGCCAGCAGCTCCCCGGGAGGGCGGGGAGATACGCAGTATTTT.

The chain has TRBV24-1 and TRBJ2-7; D perhaps matches TRBD2 (6 bases). V shed 9 bases and J shed 0 bases, with 14 bases lying between them. Germline-derived CDR1 and CDR2 are KGHDR and SFDVKD. The length of the CDR3 is 14 residues. The CDR3 loop is CATPLGGHSYEQYF. CDR3 nucleotides: TGTGCCACCCCCTTGGGAGGACACTCCTACGAGCAGTACTTC.

The V gene is TRBV5-1, the J gene TRBJ1-1, with D hard to call. Trimming pared 0 bases from V and 0 bases from J, leaving 6 bases between. The CDR3 runs to 14 residues. Per the germline V gene, CDR1 is SGHRS and CDR2 is YFSETQ. The CDR3 is CASSLASLNTEAFF. CDR3 sequence (DNA): TGCGCCAGCAGCTTGGCCAGCTTGAACACTGAAGCTTTCTTT.

This sequence joins TRBV19 and TRBJ1-4; a possible D gene is TRBD1 (5 bases). Germline CDR1 and CDR2: LNHDA and SQIVND (reference sequence). The ends were cut back, 6 bases at V and 7 bases at J, with 21 bases in the middle. The CDR3 extends over 16 amino acids. CDR3 amino acids: CASRGVRGPHGEKLFF. The CDR3 DNA is TGTGCCAGTAGAGGGGTCAGAGGCCCACACGGTGAAAAACTGTTTTTT.

This chain connects TRBV12-2 to TRBJ2-5. TRBV12-2 is labeled a pseudogene. The CDR3 extends over 15 amino acids. As DNA, the CDR3 is TGTGCAAGTCGCTTAGGGGTTGGGATCTGGGAGACCCAGTACTTC. Amino acids: CASRLGVGIWETQYF.

This sequence joins TRBV7-6 and TRBJ2-1; the D gene is possibly TRBD2 (6 bases). Trimming stripped 1 base from V and 2 bases from J, with 12 bases between. The CDR3 is 16 residues long. CDR1 and CDR2 from the germline V gene are SGHVS and FNYEAQ. The CDR3 DNA reads as TGTGCCAGCAGCTTAGACGGGAGTGGACCCTACAATGAGCAGTTCTTC. Protein sequence: CASSLDGSGPYNEQFF. Using reference TRBV7-6 and TRBJ2-1 for the parts outside the CDR3, the full variable domain is GAGVSQSPRYKVTKRGQDVALRCDPISGHVSLYWYRQALGQGPEFLTYFNYEAQQDKSGLPNDRFSAERPEGSISTLTIQRTEQRDSAMYRCASSLDGSGPYNEQFFGPGTRLTVL.

The rearrangement links TRBV19 to TRBJ1-1; unclear D gene. There are 13 residues in the CDR3. CDR1 is LNHDA and CDR2 is SQIVND in the germline V gene (reference sequence). V was cut by 7 bases and J by 3 bases, with 12 bases left in between. Here the CDR3 reads CASTAEAYTEAFF. Here the CDR3 DNA reads TGTGCCAGTACCGCCGAGGCGTACACTGAAGCTTTCTTT.

V usage is TRBV18 and J usage is TRBJ2-1, with 9 bases aligning to TRBD2. Germline loops: CDR1 KGHSH, CDR2 LQKENI. Unmatched junction bases numbered 12, after V lost 3 bases and J lost 9 bases. CDR3 length: 16 amino acids. The CDR3 DNA is TGTGCCAGCTCACCGCCCTCAGGAGCGGGAGGTAGTGAGCAGTTCTTC. Translated, it gives CASSPPSGAGGSEQFF.

The rearrangement uses TRBV6-5 and TRBJ2-7, with 8 nucleotides matching TRBD2. Trimming took 6 bases from V and 3 from J; bases not matched to a gene: 7. The CDR3 extends over 14 amino acids. Looked up from germline, CDR1 is MNHEY and CDR2 is SVGAGI. The CDR3 coding sequence is TGTGCCAGCAGCCTCACGGGAGGGGACTACGAGCAGTACTTC. This sequence encodes CASSLTGGDYEQYF.

This rearrangement joins TRBV30 to TRBJ2-2; D is unclear. Germline CDR1 GTSNPN, CDR2 SVGIG (reference sequence). The germline V and J ends were trimmed by 3 bases and 0 bases, with 5 bases remaining between them. CDR3 length: 13 amino acids. The CDR3 DNA sequence: TGTGCCTGGAGCTCTTCGAACACCGGGGAGCTGTTTTTT. Encoded protein: CAWSSSNTGELFF.

This clone came up once. V and J are TRBV9 and TRBJ1-2; a possible D gene is TRBD1 (6 bases). The CDR3 runs to 12 residues. With 3 bases removed from V and 8 bases from J, the gap between germline ends came to 11 bases. The germline gives CDR1 SGDLS, CDR2 YYNGEE. CDR3 bases: TGTGCCAGCAGCGCAGGGGTGAGGGGCTACACCTTC. This translates into CASSAGVRGYTF.

This chain uses TRBV10-1 with TRBJ1-5; D gene unclear. Trimming took 3 bases from V and 4 from J, leaving 7 bases between them. Germline values: CDR1 WNHNN, CDR2 SYGVQD (reference sequence). This CDR3 comprises 13 residues. The DNA of the CDR3 is TGCGCCAGCAGTGATTGGGGAAATCAGCCCCAGCATTTT. Its translation: CASSDWGNQPQHF.

The chain joins TRBV7-8 to TRBJ2-7; D not resolved. The CDR3 runs 16 residues. The germline V and J ends were trimmed by 1 base and 0 bases, with 13 bases remaining between them. CDR1 is SGHVS and CDR2 is FQNEAQ in the germline V gene. The CDR3 DNA sequence: TGTGCCAGCAGCTTAGACCCGACCTCGAGCTCCTACGAGCAGTACTTC. Protein: CASSLDPTSSSYEQYF.

The chain has TRBV27 and TRBJ2-7; TRBD2 matches 7 bases. The germline V gene has CDR1 MNHEY and CDR2 SMNVEV (reference sequence). The CDR3 spans 13 residues. Trimming removed 3 bases from V and 6 bases from J; junction bases left unmatched: 5. CDR3 residues: CASSLGRGSEQYF. The CDR3 DNA follows: TGTGCCAGCAGTTTGGGGAGGGGATCCGAGCAGTACTTC.

This clone was detected only a few times. V usage is TRBV29-1 and J usage is TRBJ1-2, with D uncertain. Germline lookup yields CDR1 SQVTM and CDR2 ANQGSEA. The CDR3 spans 12 residues. The germline V and J ends were trimmed by 1 base and 7 bases, with 10 bases remaining between them. In DNA form, the CDR3 reads TGCAGCGTTGAAGGGACGCCGGGTGGCTACACCTTC. Translated, it gives CSVEGTPGGYTF.

V gene TRBV19 combines with J gene TRBJ1-4; D remains unclear. There are 14 residues in the CDR3. V gave up 1 base and J gave up 7 bases, with 10 bases separating them. Germline-derived CDR1 and CDR2 are LNHDA and SQIVND (reference sequence). The CDR3 sequence is CASSIGSNSEKLFF. The CDR3 nucleotides are TGTGCCAGTAGTATAGGGTCTAACAGTGAAAAACTGTTTTTT.